This TCR gamma chain was captured in a study of gamma delta lymphoproliferative disorders and STAT genes. Overall study context: The LymphoTrack Dx TCRG Assay amplified gamma chains from at least 50 ng of genomic DNA. Delta-chain libraries followed the EuroClonality-NGS standard operating procedure. Broader study findings: In whole-repertoire clustering, gamma separated patients from controls, unlike delta.

Germline-derived CDR1 and CDR2 are GITISATS and ISYDGTV (reference sequence). The CDR3 covers 13 residues. The junction had 1 base not matched to a gene; V was cut back by 2 bases and J by 0 bases. This clone was counted between two and nine times. The antigen is not known. The same CDR3 is also encoded by other DNA sequences in this sample. PBMCs from patients and controls supplied the genomic DNA for sequencing. TCRdb re-identified clones in the multiplex PCR reads via CATT. The sample records roughly 2,000 gamma-chain clones, about 10% being singletons. The receptor was derived from a human donor with gamma-delta T-cell large granular lymphocyte leukemia. Sequencing input: blood. The chain recombines TRGV9 with TRGJ1 or TRGJ2. TCRdb carries no J gene annotation; the J gene was assigned here by matching the DNA with germline. The CDR3 coding sequence is TGTGCCTTGTGGGAGGGGAATTATTATAAGAAACTCTTT. It yields the protein CALWEGNYYKKLF.